These T cell receptor beta chains were read from a single sample in a study of cytomegalovirus exposure and HLA in healthy donors. The repertoire was sequenced with immunoSEQ multiplex PCR; TCRdb's copy has only in-frame clones and lacks some. Of roughly 72,000 clones listed, 70% to 85% are singletons. Specimen: PBMCs. Receptor source: a human donor in good health. Each CDR3 is given with its conserved first and last residue. A D gene is named only where the DNA matches it firmly. Clone size is shown for a subset of rows, as once, few, many or a class of expanded clone.

>TRBV25-1|-|few|TRBJ2-1
TGTGCCAGCAGTGAAACTAGGAGCTCCTACAATGAGCAGTTCTTC
CASSETRSSYNEQFF
>TRBV7-9|TRBD1|-|TRBJ1-4
TGTGCCGGAAGGACAGGGAAAGATGAAAAACTGTTTTTT
CAGRTGKDEKLFF
>TRBV5-6|-|few|TRBJ1-2
TGTGCCAGCAGCTCGGGCGGGGTTTATGGCTACACCTTC
CASSSGGVYGYTF
>TRBV19|TRBD2|-|TRBJ2-2
TGTGCCAGTAGTATAAACGGGAGGGCCAACACCGGGGAGCTGTTTTTT
CASSINGRANTGELFF
>TRBV19|TRBD1|-|TRBJ1-5
TGTGCCATAGGGACAGGTCCCCAGCCCCAGCATTTT
CAIGTGPQPQHF
>TRBV6-1|-|few|TRBJ1-5
TGTGCCAGCAGTGAAGAAACTTTTAGCAATCAGCCCCAGCATTTT
CASSEETFSNQPQHF
>TRBV4-1|TRBD1|-|TRBJ2-7
TGCGCCAGCAGCCAAGTTGTAAACACTCAGGGGGCTTCCTACGAGCAGTACTTC
CASSQVVNTQGASYEQYF
>TRBV5-1|TRBD2|-|TRBJ2-1
TGCGCCAGCAGCTTGATGACTAGCGGGAGAGGGGGCAATGAGCAGTTCTTC
CASSLMTSGRGGNEQFF
>TRBV15|TRBD1|-|TRBJ2-7
TGTGCCACCAGAACGGACAGGGGGGCCTACGAGCAGTACTTC
CATRTDRGAYEQYF
>TRBV10-1|-|-|TRBJ2-1
TGCGCCAGCAGTGAGTCAGGGGGGGGTGAGCAGTTCTTC
CASSESGGGEQFF
>TRBV28|-|-|TRBJ2-7
TGTGCCAGCAGTTTTTCTAGGAGCGAGCAGTACTTC
CASSFSRSEQYF
>TRBV5-4|TRBD2|-|TRBJ2-2
TGTGCCAGCAGCGGGGAGGGAGTCCACACCGGGGAGCTGTTTTTT
CASSGEGVHTGELFF
>TRBV25-1|-|-|TRBJ1-1
TGTGCCAGCAGTGAATTGGCGGGAAATTCTGAAGCTTTCTTT
CASSELAGNSEAFF
>TRBV7-2|-|few|TRBJ1-1
TGTGCCAGCAGCTTAGCAGGAGGGATGAACACTGAAGCTTTCTTT
CASSLAGGMNTEAFF
>TRBV9|TRBD2|-|TRBJ2-5
TGTGCCAGCAGCGGTGTAGCGGGCCGCCAAGAGACCCAGTACTTC
CASSGVAGRQETQYF
>TRBV5-1|TRBD1|-|TRBJ2-3
TGCGCCAGCAAGACAGGGGCGGGCACAGATACGCAGTATTTT
CASKTGAGTDTQYF
>TRBV7-9|TRBD2|-|TRBJ2-1
TGTGCCAGCAGCTCGACTAGCGGGAGTGACAATGAGCAGTTCTTC
CASSSTSGSDNEQFF
>TRBV5-4|TRBD1|-|TRBJ1-5
TGTGCCAGCAGCGCGGGACAGGGGTTAGGTCAGCCCCAGCATTTT
CASSAGQGLGQPQHF
>TRBV5-5|TRBD1|-|TRBJ1-1
TGTGCCAGCAGCTTGGGACAGGGGGCGTCTGGGACTGAAGCTTTCTTT
CASSLGQGASGTEAFF
>TRBV6-6|TRBD2|-|TRBJ2-7
TGTGCCAGCAGTTACTCGTATAGCGGGAATGAGCAGTACTTC
CASSYSYSGNEQYF
>TRBV27|TRBD1|-|TRBJ1-1
TGTGCCAGCAGCACAGGGGTTAGGACTGAAGCTTTCTTT
CASSTGVRTEAFF
>TRBV13|-|few|TRBJ2-3
TGTGCCAGCAGCAGGGCAGGGGGGCGTTCGTATACGCAGTATTTT
CASSRAGGRSYTQYF
>TRBV11-2|-|-|TRBJ1-2
TGTGCCAGTGGACTGACCCTCTATGGCTACACCTTC
CASGLTLYGYTF
>TRBV9|TRBD1|few|TRBJ2-5
TGTGCCAGCAGCGTGGGACAGGGAATTCGGGAGACCCAGTACTTC
CASSVGQGIRETQYF
>TRBV5-1|-|few|TRBJ2-2
TGCGCCAGCAGCTTCCAGGACAGCTCTAACACCGGGGAGCTGTTTTTT
CASSFQDSSNTGELFF
>TRBV29-1|-|-|TRBJ2-3
TGCAGCGTTCCGGCGGCAGGGACAGATACGCAGTATTTT
CSVPAAGTDTQYF
>TRBV11-3|TRBD1|-|TRBJ2-7
TGTGCCAGTAGCTCCCCCGAAGGGGACAGGGTGTACGAGCAGTACTTC
CASSSPEGDRVYEQYF
>TRBV27|-|-|TRBJ1-1
TGTGCCAGCAGTTTTCAGGGATTAGCTGAAGCTTTCTTT
CASSFQGLAEAFF
>TRBV11-2|-|-|TRBJ2-6
TGTGCCAGCAGCTTAGAATCGAGGAGGATTGGTGGGGCCAACGTCCTGACTTTC
CASSLESRRIGGANVLTF
>TRBV2|TRBD1|-|TRBJ1-5
TGTGCCAGCAGTGGACAGGGGAACAATCAGCCCCAGCATTTT
CASSGQGNNQPQHF
>TRBV2|-|-|TRBJ2-1
TGTGCCAGCTCTAGAGAGACTGACAATGAGCAGTTCTTC
CASSRETDNEQFF
>TRBV5-1|-|-|TRBJ2-2
TGCGCCAGCAGCTTGCGCGGGACTGCGTTTGACACCGGGGAGCTGTTTTTT
CASSLRGTAFDTGELFF
>TRBV4-2|-|-|TRBJ2-7
TGTGCCAGCAGCCAACCCAAGGGTCTAGCCCCGGGCGAGCAGTACTTC
CASSQPKGLAPGEQYF
>TRBV27|-|few|TRBJ2-7
TGTGCCAGCAGTTTAGACGGGAACTACGAGCAGTACTTC
CASSLDGNYEQYF
>TRBV28|TRBD2|-|TRBJ2-4
TGTGCCAGCAGTCCCAGCGGGAGGGCCGGGAACATTCAGTACTTC
CASSPSGRAGNIQYF
>TRBV5-1|-|-|TRBJ2-6
TGCGCCAGCAGCGCTAACTCTGGGGCCAACGTCCTGACTTTC
CASSANSGANVLTF
>TRBV7-9|-|-|TRBJ1-4
TGTGCCAGCAGCTACAGGGTTTTGAATGAAAAACTGTTTTTT
CASSYRVLNEKLFF
>TRBV30|TRBD1|-|TRBJ1-2
TGTGCCTGGAGTGTAAGACAGGGCTATGGCTACACCTTC
CAWSVRQGYGYTF
>TRBV19|TRBD2|-|TRBJ2-1
TGTGCCAGTAGTATAGGGTCCGGTTCCGGGACTAGCCAATACAATGAGCAGTTCTTC
CASSIGSGSGTSQYNEQFF
>TRBV5-1|-|-|TRBJ1-5
TGCGCCAGCAGCTTACAGGGAGATCAGCCCCAGCATTTT
CASSLQGDQPQHF
>TRBV13|TRBD2|-|TRBJ2-2
TGTGCCAGCAGCTCCTGGCGGGACTTGGGGACTAGCGGGAGTAACACCGGGGAGCTGTTTTTT
CASSSWRDLGTSGSNTGELFF
>TRBV30|-|-|TRBJ1-5
TGTGCCTGGAGTGTAGCGGCCGGAGGGCAGCCCCAGCATTTT
CAWSVAAGGQPQHF
>TRBV7-9|TRBD1|-|TRBJ2-4
TGTGCCAGCAGCTCCCAGGGGGCGGCCAAAAACATTCAGTACTTC
CASSSQGAAKNIQYF
>TRBV27|-|-|TRBJ1-2
TGTGCCAGCAGTTCGATCCCAGGGTATGGCTACACCTTC
CASSSIPGYGYTF
>TRBV13|-|-|TRBJ2-2
TGTGCCAGCAGCCGGGACACCGGGGAGCTGTTTTTT
CASSRDTGELFF
>TRBV5-6|TRBD1|few|TRBJ1-2
TGTGCCAGCAGCACTACGGGACAGGGTGAACGTGGTGGCTACACCTTC
CASSTTGQGERGGYTF
>TRBV5-8|-|-|TRBJ1-1
TGTGCCAGCAGCTACGCTACAGGGAGTTGGACTGAAGCTTTCTTT
CASSYATGSWTEAFF
>TRBV5-4|-|once|TRBJ2-7
TGTGCCAGCAGCTTGGAAGGCAGGCCCTACGAGCAGTACTTC
CASSLEGRPYEQYF
>TRBV6-6|-|once|TRBJ1-5
TGTGCCAGCAGCCCCGGGGGACGAAGTCAGCCCCAGCATTTT
CASSPGGRSQPQHF
>TRBV5-1|TRBD1|-|TRBJ1-2
TGCGCCAGCAGCGGTGGTTTACCGGGACAGGGAGACTATGGCTACACCTTC
CASSGGLPGQGDYGYTF
>TRBV6-1|-|-|TRBJ2-7
TGTGCCAGCAGTGATGGAGCCTCCGAGCAGTACTTC
CASSDGASEQYF
>TRBV6-6|-|once|TRBJ2-1
TGTGCCAGCAGACCCCGGCCTAGCGAGGGGAATGAGCAGTTCTTC
CASRPRPSEGNEQFF
>TRBV7-6|TRBD1|-|TRBJ2-5
TGTGCCAGCAGCTCCGTGGGACAGAGCCCACAAGAGACCCAGTACTTC
CASSSVGQSPQETQYF
>TRBV30|TRBD1|-|TRBJ1-5
TGTGCCTGGAGTCTACAGGGGTTGGGCAATCAGCCCCAGCATTTT
CAWSLQGLGNQPQHF